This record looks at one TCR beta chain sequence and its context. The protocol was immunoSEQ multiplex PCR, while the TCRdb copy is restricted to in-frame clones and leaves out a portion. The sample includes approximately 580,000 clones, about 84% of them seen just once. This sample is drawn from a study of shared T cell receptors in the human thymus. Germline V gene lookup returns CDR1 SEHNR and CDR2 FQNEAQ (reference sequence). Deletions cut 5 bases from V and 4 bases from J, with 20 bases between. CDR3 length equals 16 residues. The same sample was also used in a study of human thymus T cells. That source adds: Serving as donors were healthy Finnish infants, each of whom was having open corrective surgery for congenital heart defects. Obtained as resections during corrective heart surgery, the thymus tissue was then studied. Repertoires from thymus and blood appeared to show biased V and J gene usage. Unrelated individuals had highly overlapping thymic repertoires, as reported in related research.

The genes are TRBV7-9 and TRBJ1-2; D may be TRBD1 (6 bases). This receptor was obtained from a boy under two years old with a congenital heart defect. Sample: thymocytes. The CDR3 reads CASSPKAQGLGYGYTF. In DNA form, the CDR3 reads TGTGCCAGCAGCCCCAAGGCCCAGGGGCTGGGCTATGGCTACACCTTC.